The rows below give T cell receptor beta chains drawn from one sample of a study of cytomegalovirus exposure and HLA in healthy donors. Measured with immunoSEQ multiplex PCR; TCRdb has only the in-frame clones, and not every one. The sample has 250,000 to 300,000 clones, 84% seen once. The sequencing sample was made of PBMCs. The source is a woman aged 35 to 49 in good health and CMV-seropositive. Each CDR3 is given with its conserved first and last residue. Each record gives: D gene, V gene, J gene, clone size, CDR3 length, CDR3 protein, CDR3 DNA. A D gene is named only where the DNA matches it firmly. Some rows have no size entry. The others give once, few or many, or a class for an expanded clone.

TRBD1	TRBV14	TRBJ2-7	few	15	CASSRLGQDSYEQYF	TGTGCCAGCAGCCGGCTAGGACAGGATTCCTACGAGCAGTACTTC
TRBD2	TRBV5-1	TRBJ2-1	.	18	CASSPVAAGGPAYNEQFF	TGCGCCAGCAGCCCGGTGGCGGCGGGAGGGCCTGCGTACAATGAGCAGTTCTTC
.	TRBV9	TRBJ2-1	.	17	CASSVSIRTETYSEQFF	TGTGCCAGCAGCGTATCCATCAGGACAGAGACGTACAGTGAGCAGTTCTTC
.	TRBV7-7	TRBJ2-2	.	13	CATREQNTGELFF	TGTGCTACCCGGGAACAAAACACCGGGGAGCTGTTTTTT
.	TRBV9	TRBJ1-2	.	14	CASSARGQDYGYTF	TGTGCCAGCAGCGCCCGGGGACAAGACTATGGCTACACCTTC
.	TRBV7-9	TRBJ1-4	.	16	CASTSTGGLGNEKLFF	TGTGCCAGCACATCAACCGGGGGGCTGGGTAATGAAAAACTGTTTTTT
TRBD2	TRBV9	TRBJ2-5	.	15	CASSGSGRARETQYF	TGTGCCAGCAGCGGAAGCGGGAGGGCGCGGGAGACCCAGTACTTC
TRBD1	TRBV4-2	TRBJ2-3	.	16	CASSSLPRGQGDTQYF	TGTGCCAGCAGCTCACTCCCAAGGGGGCAGGGGGATACGCAGTATTTT
.	TRBV27	TRBJ2-7	.	14	CASRDSGKTYEQYF	TGTGCCAGCAGGGATAGCGGCAAGACCTACGAGCAGTACTTC
.	TRBV5-1	TRBJ1-6	once	15	CASSETGSRDSPLHF	TGCGCCAGCAGCGAAACAGGGTCAAGAGATTCACCCCTCCACTTT
.	TRBV5-6	TRBJ2-7	.	12	CASSFTAYEQYF	TGTGCCAGCAGCTTCACCGCGTACGAGCAGTACTTC
.	TRBV10-2	TRBJ1-2	.	15	CASSGGLLLGDGYTF	TGCGCCAGCAGTGGGGGACTGTTACTGGGTGATGGCTACACCTTC
.	TRBV4-1	TRBJ2-4	.	16	CASSQHDRDKHILGYF	TGCGCCAGCAGCCAGCATGACCGGGACAAGCACATCTTAGGGTACTTC
TRBD2	TRBV5-4	TRBJ2-5	once	15	CASRASGEGRETQYF	TGTGCCAGCCGGGCTAGCGGGGAGGGCCGAGAGACCCAGTACTTC
.	TRBV7-2	TRBJ2-7	.	15	CASSPGDSRDYEQYF	TGTGCCAGCAGCCCGGGGGACAGTAGAGACTACGAGCAGTACTTC
TRBD2	TRBV19	TRBJ2-7	.	14	CASSPGTSGSEQYF	TGTGCCAGTAGTCCCGGGACTAGCGGGTCGGAGCAGTACTTC
TRBD2	TRBV5-4	TRBJ2-3	.	15	CASGPAGGPTDTQYF	TGTGCCAGCGGACCAGCGGGAGGGCCTACAGATACGCAGTATTTT
TRBD1	TRBV7-2	TRBJ2-1	.	15	CASSLGRGTYNEQFF	TGTGCCAGCAGCTTAGGCAGGGGGACCTACAATGAGCAGTTCTTC
.	TRBV6-5	TRBJ2-7	.	14	CASSYSGGVNEQYF	TGTGCCAGCAGTTACTCAGGCGGAGTCAACGAGCAGTACTTC
TRBD1	TRBV19	TRBJ1-6	.	15	CASRPGQGFNSPLHF	TGTGCCAGTAGACCGGGACAGGGTTTTAATTCACCCCTCCACTTT
TRBD1	TRBV18	TRBJ1-1	.	15	CASSAGGGGETEAFF	TGTGCCAGCTCTGCTGGAGGGGGCGGAGAGACTGAAGCTTTCTTT
.	TRBV21-1	TRBJ1-1	.	15	CASSWVRGRRTEAFF	TGTGCCAGCAGCTGGGTCAGGGGAAGACGGACTGAAGCTTTCTTT
TRBD2	TRBV18	TRBJ2-6	.	19	CASSYVGLAGSSGANVLTF	TGTGCCAGCTCATACGTGGGACTAGCGGGATCTTCTGGGGCCAACGTCCTGACTTTC
TRBD2	TRBV30	TRBJ2-5	.	15	CAWSATSGFQETQYF	TGTGCCTGGAGTGCTACTAGCGGGTTCCAAGAGACCCAGTACTTC
.	TRBV7-8	TRBJ2-5	.	15	CASSALTSSQETQYF	TGTGCCAGCAGCGCTCTCACTAGCAGTCAAGAGACCCAGTACTTC
.	TRBV21-1	TRBJ2-1	few	16	CASSKGWTSDHNEQFF	TGTGCCAGCAGCAAAGGGTGGACTAGCGACCACAATGAGCAGTTCTTC